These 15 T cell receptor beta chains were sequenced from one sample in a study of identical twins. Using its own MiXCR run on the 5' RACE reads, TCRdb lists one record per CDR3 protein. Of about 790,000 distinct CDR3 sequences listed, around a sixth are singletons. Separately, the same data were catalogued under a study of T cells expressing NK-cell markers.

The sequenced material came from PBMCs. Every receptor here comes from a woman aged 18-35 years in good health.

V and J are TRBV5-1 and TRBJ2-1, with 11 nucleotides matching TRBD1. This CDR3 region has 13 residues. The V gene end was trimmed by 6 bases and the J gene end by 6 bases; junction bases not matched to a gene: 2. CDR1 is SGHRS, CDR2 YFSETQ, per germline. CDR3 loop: CASTGTGGNEQFF. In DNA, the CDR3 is TGCGCCAGCACCGGGACAGGGGGCAATGAGCAGTTCTTC.

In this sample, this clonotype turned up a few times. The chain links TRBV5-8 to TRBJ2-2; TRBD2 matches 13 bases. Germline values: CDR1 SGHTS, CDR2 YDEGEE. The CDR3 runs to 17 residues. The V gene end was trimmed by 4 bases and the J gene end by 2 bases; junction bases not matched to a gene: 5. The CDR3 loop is CASSAGTSGKNTGELFF. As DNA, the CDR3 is TGTGCCAGCAGCGCGGGGACTAGCGGGAAAAACACCGGGGAGCTGTTTTTT. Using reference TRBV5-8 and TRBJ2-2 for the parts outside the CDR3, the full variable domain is EAGVTQSPTHLIKTRGQQATLRCSPISGHTSVYWYQQALGLGLQFLLWYDEGEERNRGNFPPRFSGRQFPNYSSELNVNALELEDSALYLCASSAGTSGKNTGELFFGEGSRLTVL.

CDR3 bases: TGCAGCGTTGGTGCCTCCTACAATGAGCAGTTCTTC. Translated: CSVGASYNEQFF. The chain couples TRBV29-1 to TRBJ2-1; D is unclear. The CDR3 is 12 residues long. With 4 bases removed from V and 0 bases from J, the gap between germline ends came to 4 bases. Germline V CDR1 and CDR2: SQVTM, ANQGSEA.

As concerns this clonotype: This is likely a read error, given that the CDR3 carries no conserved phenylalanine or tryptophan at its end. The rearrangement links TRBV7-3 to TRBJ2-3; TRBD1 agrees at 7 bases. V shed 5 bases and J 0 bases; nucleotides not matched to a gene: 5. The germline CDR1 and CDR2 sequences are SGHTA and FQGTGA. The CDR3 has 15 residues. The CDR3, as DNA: TGTGCCAGCAGCCCCGGGACAGAAAGCACAGATACGCAGTATCTT. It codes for CASSPGTESTDTQYL.

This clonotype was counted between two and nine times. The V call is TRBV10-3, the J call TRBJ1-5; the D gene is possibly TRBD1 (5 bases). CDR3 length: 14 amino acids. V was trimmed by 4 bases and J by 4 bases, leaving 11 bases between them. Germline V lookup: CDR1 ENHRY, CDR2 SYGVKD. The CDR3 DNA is TGTGCCATCAGTGGGACACTGACAAATCAGCCCCAGCATTTT. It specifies CAISGTLTNQPQHF.

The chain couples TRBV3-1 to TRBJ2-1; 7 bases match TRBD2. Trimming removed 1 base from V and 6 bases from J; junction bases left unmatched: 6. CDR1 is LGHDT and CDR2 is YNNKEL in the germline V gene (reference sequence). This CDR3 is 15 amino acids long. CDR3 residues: CASSQGLAASNEQFF. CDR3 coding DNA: TGTGCCAGCAGCCAAGGCCTAGCGGCTAGCAATGAGCAGTTCTTC.

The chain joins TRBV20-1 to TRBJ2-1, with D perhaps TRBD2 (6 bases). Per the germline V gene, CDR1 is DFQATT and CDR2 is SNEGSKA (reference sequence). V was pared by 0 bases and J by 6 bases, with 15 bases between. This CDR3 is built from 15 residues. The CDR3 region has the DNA TGCAGTGCTAGAGAATTCGCGGGGTCAATCAATGAGCAGTTCTTC. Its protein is CSAREFAGSINEQFF.

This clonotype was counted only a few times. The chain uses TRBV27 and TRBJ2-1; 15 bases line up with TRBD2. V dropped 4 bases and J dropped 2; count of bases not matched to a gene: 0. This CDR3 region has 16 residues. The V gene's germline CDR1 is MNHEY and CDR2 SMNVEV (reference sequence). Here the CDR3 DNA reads TGTGCCAGCAGTTGGACTAGCGGGAGGGCCTACAATGAGCAGTTCTTC. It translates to CASSWTSGRAYNEQFF.

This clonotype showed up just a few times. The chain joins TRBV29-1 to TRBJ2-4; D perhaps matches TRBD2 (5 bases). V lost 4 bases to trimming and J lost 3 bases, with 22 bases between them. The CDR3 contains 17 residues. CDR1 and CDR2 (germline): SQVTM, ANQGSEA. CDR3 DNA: TGCAGCGTTGGGGTATTAGGGCTTAGCGAGAGCAAAAACATTCAGTACTTC. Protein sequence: CSVGVLGLSESKNIQYF.

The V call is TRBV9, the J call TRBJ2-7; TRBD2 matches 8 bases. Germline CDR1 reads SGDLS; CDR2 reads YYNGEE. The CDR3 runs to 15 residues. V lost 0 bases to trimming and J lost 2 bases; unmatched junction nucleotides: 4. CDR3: CASSVAAGGPYEQYF. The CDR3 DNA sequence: TGTGCCAGCAGCGTAGCCGCGGGAGGCCCCTACGAGCAGTACTTC.

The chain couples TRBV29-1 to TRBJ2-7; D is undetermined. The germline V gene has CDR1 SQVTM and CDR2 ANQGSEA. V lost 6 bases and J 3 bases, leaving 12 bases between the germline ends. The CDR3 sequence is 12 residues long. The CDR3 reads CSVGTSLYEQYF. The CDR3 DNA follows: TGCAGCGTCGGCACCAGCCTCTACGAGCAGTACTTC.

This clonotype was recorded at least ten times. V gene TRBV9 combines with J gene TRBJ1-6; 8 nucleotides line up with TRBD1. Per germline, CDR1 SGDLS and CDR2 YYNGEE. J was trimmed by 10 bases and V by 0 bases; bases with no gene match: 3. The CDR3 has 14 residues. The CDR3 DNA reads TGTGCCAGCAGCGTAGTTGACAGGGGATCACCCCTCCACTTT. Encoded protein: CASSVVDRGSPLHF.

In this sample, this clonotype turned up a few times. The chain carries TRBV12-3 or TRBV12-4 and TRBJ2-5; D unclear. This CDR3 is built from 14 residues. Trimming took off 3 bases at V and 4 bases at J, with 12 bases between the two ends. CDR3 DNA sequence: TGTGCCAGCAGTTTCGGCCTGGGGATAGAGACCCAGTACTTC. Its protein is CASSFGLGIETQYF.

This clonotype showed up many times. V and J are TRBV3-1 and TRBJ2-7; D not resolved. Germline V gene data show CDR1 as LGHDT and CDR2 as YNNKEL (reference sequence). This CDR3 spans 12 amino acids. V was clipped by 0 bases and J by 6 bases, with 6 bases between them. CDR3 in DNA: TGTGCCAGCAGCCAAGATCGTGGCGAGCAGTACTTC. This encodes CASSQDRGEQYF.

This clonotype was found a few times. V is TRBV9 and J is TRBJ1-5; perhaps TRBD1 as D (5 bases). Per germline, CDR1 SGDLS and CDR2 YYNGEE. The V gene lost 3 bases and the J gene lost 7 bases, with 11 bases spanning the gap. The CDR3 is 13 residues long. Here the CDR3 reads CASSAGRGQPQHF. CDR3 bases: TGTGCCAGCAGCGCCGGTCGGGGGCAGCCCCAGCATTTT.